Following are 13 T cell receptor beta chains from one sample sequenced in a study of early T cells in non-severe SARS-CoV-2 infection. Each CDR3 protein is one row after TCRdb ran MiXCR on the 5' RACE reads. The sample has about 76,000 distinct CDR3 sequences, about 10% seen once; the top ten hold around 5%. Sequences were obtained from whole blood. These receptor sequences come from an adult who was a healthcare worker with PCR-confirmed SARS-CoV-2 infection or an uninfected control (not recorded which).

This chain joins TRBV29-1 and TRBJ2-5; D call uncertain. V was cut by 0 bases and J by 4 bases, with 3 bases left in between. The CDR3 sequence is 11 residues long. CDR1 is SQVTM and CDR2 is ANQGSEA in the germline V gene. CDR3 in DNA: TGCAGCGTTGAAGATTCAGAGACCCAGTACTTC. It specifies CSVEDSETQYF.

In this sample, this clonotype turned up many times. The J gene is TRBJ2-6, the V gene TRBV5-1; D uncertain. Germline V lookup: CDR1 SGHRS, CDR2 YFSETQ. The germline V and J ends were trimmed by 0 bases and 4 bases, with 8 bases remaining between them. This CDR3 spans 15 amino acids. The chain's CDR3 is CASSLAESGANVLTF. The CDR3, as DNA: TGCGCCAGCAGCTTGGCGGAGTCGGGGGCCAACGTCCTGACTTTC.

A few counts support this clonotype. At one end, the junction sequence differs from germline, possibly due to a read error. The genes are TRBV9 and TRBJ1-6; D call uncertain. The CDR3 is 13 amino acids. Germline CDR1 and CDR2: SGDLS and YYNGEE. Written as DNA, the CDR3 is TGTGCCAGCAGCGGGACGGATGCAAGACCCCCCCACTTT. Translating gives CASSGTDARPPHF.

The V gene is TRBV6-6, the J gene TRBJ1-2; 11 bases align to TRBD1. The CDR3 runs 14 residues. Trimming removed 5 bases from V and 9 bases from J; junction bases left unmatched: 8. CDR1 is MNHNY and CDR2 is SVGAGI in the germline V gene (reference sequence). In DNA, the CDR3 is TGTGCCAGCAGTCCTCGGACAGGGGGCGTAAGCTACACCTTC. It is translated as CASSPRTGGVSYTF.

This clonotype occurred many times. V usage is TRBV20-1 and J usage is TRBJ2-7; TRBD1 matches at 9 bases. V shed 0 bases and J 3 bases; nucleotides not matched to a gene: 9. This CDR3 region has 16 residues. Per germline, CDR1 DFQATT and CDR2 SNEGSKA (reference sequence). CDR3 loop: CSARDPGQGTGYEQYF. The CDR3 DNA reads as TGCAGTGCTAGAGATCCGGGACAGGGTACGGGCTACGAGCAGTACTTC.

By share, this clonotype counts as medium-sized. V usage is TRBV7-8 and J usage is TRBJ2-7, with 7 bases matching TRBD1. The CDR3 has 13 amino acids. The V gene's germline CDR1 is SGHVS and CDR2 FQNEAQ. V shed 5 bases and J 6 bases; nucleotides not matched to a gene: 7. The CDR3: CASSRQGIAEQYF. Written as DNA, the CDR3 is TGTGCCAGCAGCCGACAGGGTATTGCCGAGCAGTACTTC.

The table lists this clonotype with a few counts. The chain joins TRBV5-1 to TRBJ2-2; D call uncertain. Germline values: CDR1 SGHRS, CDR2 YFSETQ. The CDR3 spans 15 residues. V lost 4 bases, J lost 3 bases, and 13 bases lay in between. In nucleotides, the CDR3 is TGCGCCAGCAGCGAACAGCCCCGGGACACCGGGGAGCTGTTTTTT. It translates to CASSEQPRDTGELFF. Together with reference TRBV5-1 and TRBJ2-2, the CDR3 gives the full variable domain: KAGVTQTPRYLIKTRGQQVTLSCSPISGHRSVSWYQQTPGQGLQFLFEYFSETQRNKGNFPGRFSGRQFSNSRSEMNVSTLELGDSALYLCASSEQPRDTGELFFGEGSRLTVL.

This clonotype was recorded many times. The chain couples TRBV20-1 to TRBJ2-2; 12 bases are a match to TRBD2. CDR1 is DFQATT and CDR2 is SNEGSKA in the germline V gene (reference sequence). V shed 0 bases, J shed 2 bases, and the junction held 4 bases outside the gene matches. The CDR3 has 17 residues. CDR3 residues: CSAREASGGANTGELFF. The CDR3 region has the DNA TGCAGTGCTAGAGAGGCTAGCGGGGGGGCCAACACCGGGGAGCTGTTTTTT.

The chain couples TRBV7-9 to TRBJ2-2; D is tentatively TRBD1 or TRBD2 (5 bases each). This CDR3 contains 15 residues. Germline loops: CDR1 SEHNR, CDR2 FQNEAQ (reference sequence). Trimming pared 4 bases from V and 2 bases from J, leaving 11 bases between. DNA for the CDR3: TGTGCCAGCAGCTCAGGGACGGACAACACCGGGGAGCTGTTTTTT. Encoded protein: CASSSGTDNTGELFF.

In this sample, this clonotype turned up many times. This sequence joins TRBV7-9 and TRBJ2-3; D is possibly TRBD1 (5 bases). The germline V gene has CDR1 SEHNR and CDR2 FQNEAQ (reference sequence). V lost 8 bases and J lost 0, with 15 bases in between. This CDR3 contains 15 residues. The DNA for the CDR3 is TGTGCCAGCGGGCAAAACAGGCTTAGCACAGATACGCAGTATTTT. Its translation is CASGQNRLSTDTQYF.

This clonotype was detected many times. The chain links TRBV6-1 to TRBJ2-3; 12 bases align to TRBD1. The CDR3 runs to 15 residues. Trimming removed 3 bases from V and 4 bases from J; junction bases left unmatched: 2. Germline V gene lookup returns CDR1 MNHNS and CDR2 SASEGT. CDR3 DNA: TGTGCCAGCAGTGAGGGGACAGGGGGCGCAGATACGCAGTATTTT. Its protein is CASSEGTGGADTQYF.

This clonotype was seen a few times. V gene TRBV27 combines with J gene TRBJ2-3; D may correspond to TRBD1 or TRBD2 (5 bases each). The CDR3 totals 16 residues. The germline V gene encodes CDR1 MNHEY and CDR2 SMNVEV (reference sequence). Trimming took off 8 bases at V and 8 bases at J, with 26 bases between the two ends. The CDR3 loop reads CASLISGTGSARTQYF. The CDR3 DNA follows: TGTGCCAGCCTCATATCGGGGACCGGGTCCGCCCGTACGCAGTATTTT.

The table lists this clonotype with a few counts. This chain connects TRBV7-2 to TRBJ1-1; D uncertain. This CDR3 is built from 14 residues. With 7 bases removed from V and 4 bases from J, the gap between germline ends came to 16 bases. Looked up from germline, CDR1 is SGHTA and CDR2 is FQGNSA. The CDR3 spells CASTYDGISTEAFF. CDR3 coding DNA: TGTGCCAGCACCTACGACGGAATAAGCACTGAAGCTTTCTTT. The full variable domain, with the rest looked up from reference TRBV7-2 and TRBJ1-1, is GAGVSQSPSNKVTEKGKDVELRCDPISGHTALYWYRQSLGQGLEFLIYFQGNSAPDKSGLPSDRFSAERTGGSVSTLTIQRTQQEDSAVYLCASTYDGISTEAFFGQGTRLTVV.